The 27 T cell receptor beta chains presented below share a single source sample, sequenced in a study of blood T cell repertoires in COVID-19. Sequencing used immunoSEQ multiplex PCR; TCRdb keeps in-frame clones, though not all of them. The table shows a few hundred thousand clones, with 84% occurring only once. Sequenced: peripheral blood. The receptor source for this set is a man aged 40-55 years who had recovered from COVID-19.

This sequence joins TRBV11-2 and TRBJ1-2; TRBD1 matches 8 bases. V lost 0 bases and J lost 8; bases outside the gene matches: 8. The CDR3 extends over 15 amino acids. Per germline, CDR1 SGHAT and CDR2 FQNNGV. CDR3 protein: CASSLDPAGGGGYTF. CDR3 nucleotides: TGTGCCAGCAGCTTAGATCCCGCAGGGGGCGGAGGCTACACCTTC.

This chain joins TRBV7-2 and TRBJ2-5; weak D call: TRBD2 (5 bases). This CDR3 comprises 15 residues. The germline V and J ends were trimmed by 5 bases and 1 base, with 14 bases remaining between them. Germline loops: CDR1 SGHTA, CDR2 FQGNSA. The DNA of the CDR3 is TGTGCCAGCAGCATGGTCGTAGGGAGCCAAGAGACCCAGTACTTC. Its translation: CASSMVVGSQETQYF.

The chain couples TRBV28 to TRBJ1-2; D call uncertain. The CDR3 has 13 amino acids. The germline CDR1 and CDR2 sequences are MDHEN and SYDVKM. Between the trimmed V and J ends, which lost 2 bases and 7 bases, there was a span of 11 bases. CDR3 in amino acids: CASSLNIGAGYTF. CDR3 sequence (DNA): TGTGCCAGCAGTTTAAACATCGGAGCTGGCTACACCTTC.

V gene TRBV11-3 combines with J gene TRBJ2-1, with TRBD1 as a possible D gene (6 bases). Per the germline V gene, CDR1 is SGHNT and CDR2 is YENEEA. Trimming removed 6 bases from V and 1 base from J, with 16 bases in between. CDR3 length: 16 amino acids. This CDR3 reads CASRQNRAKSYNEQFF. The CDR3, as DNA: TGTGCCAGCAGGCAAAACAGGGCGAAATCCTACAATGAGCAGTTCTTC.

The J gene is TRBJ1-5, the V gene TRBV19; 10 nucleotides agree with TRBD1. CDR3 length: 15 amino acids. Germline V gives CDR1 LNHDA, CDR2 SQIVND (reference sequence). Trimming cost V 5 bases and J 7 bases; bases outside gene matches: 8. Here the CDR3 DNA reads TGTGCCAGTAGTCCTGGGACAGGGGTAGGGCAGCCCCAGCATTTT. Amino acid sequence: CASSPGTGVGQPQHF.

The rearrangement uses TRBV30 and TRBJ1-2; D uncertain. Germline loops: CDR1 GTSNPN, CDR2 SVGIG (reference sequence). The CDR3 has 13 amino acids. Between the trimmed V and J ends, which lost 3 bases and 2 bases, there was a span of 10 bases. The CDR3 protein is CAWSREPNYGYTF. For the CDR3, the DNA is TGTGCCTGGAGCCGGGAACCGAACTATGGCTACACCTTC.

This chain uses TRBV5-6 with TRBJ2-3, with TRBD2 matching over 8 bases. The length of the CDR3 is 14 residues. Trimming removed 2 bases from V and 1 base from J; junction bases left unmatched: 0. CDR1 and CDR2 from the germline V gene are SGHDT and YYEEEE. The CDR3, as DNA: TGTGCCAGCAGCTTAGCGGGGGGCACAGATACGCAGTATTTT. This encodes CASSLAGGTDTQYF.

The rearrangement links TRBV25-1 to TRBJ2-5, with D maybe TRBD1 (5 bases). There are 15 residues in the CDR3. From germline, CDR1 is MGHDK and CDR2 SYGVNS. V was clipped by 1 base and J by 5 bases, with 14 bases between them. As DNA, the CDR3 is TGTGCCAGCAGTGAATCCTTGGCAGGGATGGAGACCCAGTACTTC. Its protein is CASSESLAGMETQYF.

V and J are TRBV27 and TRBJ2-5; 7 bases match TRBD1. Germline V gene lookup returns CDR1 MNHEY and CDR2 SMNVEV (reference sequence). The CDR3 sequence is 14 residues long. V lost 5 bases to trimming and J lost 4 bases; unmatched junction nucleotides: 7. CDR3 residues: CASSPWDRAETQYF. The CDR3 DNA reads TGTGCCAGCAGTCCTTGGGACAGAGCAGAGACCCAGTACTTC.

The V call is TRBV21-1, the J call TRBJ1-2; the DNA was not compared with TRBD1, the D call given in the table. TRBV21-1 is deemed a pseudogene. CDR3 length: 18 residues. The CDR3 coding sequence is TGTGCCAGCAGCTCGACACTGGGGACAGGGCGAACCTACTATGGCTACACCTTC. Translation: CASSSTLGTGRTYYGYTF.

This clone showed up just once. The chain couples TRBV5-6 to TRBJ2-3, with TRBD2 identical over 9 bases. Germline values: CDR1 SGHDT, CDR2 YYEEEE. The junction had 6 bases not matched to a gene; V was cut back by 4 bases and J by 3 bases. This CDR3 is built from 15 residues. The CDR3 here is CASSIAGDGTDTQYF. CDR3 in DNA: TGTGCCAGCAGCATAGCGGGAGATGGAACAGATACGCAGTATTTT.

This clone was recorded once. V and J are TRBV5-1 and TRBJ2-3; maybe TRBD2 (7 bases). CDR1 and CDR2 (germline): SGHRS, YFSETQ. Trimming pared 5 bases from V and 2 bases from J, leaving 12 bases between. The CDR3 covers 14 residues. The CDR3 DNA sequence: TGCGCCAGCAGTGTAGGGGGGGTCACAGATACGCAGTATTTT. The encoded protein is CASSVGGVTDTQYF.

The chain has TRBV5-1 and TRBJ1-1; D ambiguous. The germline V gene has CDR1 SGHRS and CDR2 YFSETQ. The CDR3 consists of 16 residues. V was clipped by 4 bases and J by 0 bases, with 16 bases between them. CDR3 sequence (DNA): TGCGCCAGCAGCGCCAGGACGGACTTTATGAACACTGAAGCTTTCTTT. As protein: CASSARTDFMNTEAFF.

The V call is TRBV7-2, the J call TRBJ1-5; D not resolved. The V and J ends lost 0 bases and 7 bases respectively, with 13 bases between them. CDR3 length: 15 residues. Germline-derived CDR1 and CDR2 are SGHTA and FQGNSA. In DNA, the CDR3 is TGTGCCAGCAGCTTAGCGCTAAGTGCCCCACAGCCCCAGCATTTT. Amino acid sequence: CASSLALSAPQPQHF.

Only a few counts were recorded for this clone. The chain is built from TRBV3-1 (or the pseudogene TRBV3-2) and TRBJ1-3; D remains ambiguous. The V and J ends lost 4 bases and 2 bases respectively, with 6 bases between them. The CDR3 is 13 residues long. From germline, CDR1 is LGHDT and CDR2 YNNKEL (reference sequence). The DNA for the CDR3 is TGTGCCAGCAGCCCCTCCCCTGGAAACACCATATATTTT. Translating it yields CASSPSPGNTIYF.

This chain joins TRBV10-2 and TRBJ2-3, with TRBD2 matching over 8 bases. Trimming took 8 bases from V and 0 from J; bases not matched to a gene: 4. This CDR3 is built from 14 residues. CDR1 and CDR2 (germline): WSHSY, SAAADI. The CDR3: CASAGGGSTDTQYF. For the CDR3, the DNA is TGCGCCAGCGCGGGCGGGGGGAGCACAGATACGCAGTATTTT.

CDR3 bases: TGTGCCATCAGTCCGACTAGCGGGAGCTCGGTCCAAGAGACCCAGTACTTC. It encodes CAISPTSGSSVQETQYF. This sequence joins TRBV10-3 and TRBJ2-5; TRBD2 agrees at 12 bases. Germline V gives CDR1 ENHRY, CDR2 SYGVKD. V lost 5 bases, J lost 1 base, and 8 bases stayed unmatched. The CDR3 is made up of 17 amino acids.

The V call is TRBV7-9, the J call TRBJ1-1; D ambiguous. The CDR3 is made up of 13 amino acids. Germline V lookup: CDR1 SEHNR, CDR2 FQNEAQ (reference sequence). Trimming cost V 0 bases and J 5 bases, with 7 bases left between them. This chain's CDR3 is CASSLAYSTEAFF. CDR3 sequence (DNA): TGTGCCAGCAGCTTAGCTTACAGTACTGAAGCTTTCTTT.

The V call is TRBV5-4, the J call TRBJ1-1, with TRBD1 identical over 9 bases. CDR1 SGHNT and CDR2 YYREEE come from the germline V gene (reference sequence). The CDR3 extends over 16 amino acids. Trimming at V came to 0 bases and at J to 5 bases, leaving 8 bases not matched to a gene. The CDR3 coding sequence is TGTGCCAGCAGCTTGGGTACAGGGGGCGCGCCAACTGAAGCTTTCTTT. Its protein product is CASSLGTGGAPTEAFF.

V is TRBV4-1 and J is TRBJ1-2; maybe TRBD1 (5 bases). Germline CDR1 is MGHRA and CDR2 is YSYEKL. The V end lost 0 bases, the J end lost 3 bases, and 14 bases lay between the germline ends. The CDR3 extends over 16 amino acids. The CDR3 here is CASSQDGTGLDYGYTF. For the CDR3, the DNA is TGCGCCAGCAGCCAAGATGGCACAGGTCTTGACTATGGCTACACCTTC.

A remark on this clone: The sample contains more than one DNA sequence encoding this CDR3. This chain links TRBV4-3 with TRBJ1-1; 8 bases fit TRBD1. The junction had 5 bases not matched to a gene; V was cut back by 4 bases and J by 4 bases. Germline V gives CDR1 LGHNA, CDR2 YSLEER. The CDR3 is made up of 14 amino acids. The CDR3 DNA follows: TGCGCCAGCAGCCGACTAACAGGGGGCACTGAAGCTTTCTTT. It is translated as CASSRLTGGTEAFF.

In this sample, this clone turned up a few times. V usage is TRBV4-1 and J usage is TRBJ2-5; the match to TRBD2 covers 16 bases. The junction had 11 bases not matched to a gene; V was cut back by 3 bases and J by 4 bases. CDR3 size: 19 residues. Germline CDR1 is MGHRA and CDR2 is YSYEKL. The CDR3 region is CASSHPGLAGGPERETQYF. The CDR3 DNA sequence: TGCGCCAGCAGCCATCCGGGACTAGCGGGAGGGCCGGAAAGAGAGACCCAGTACTTC.

J is TRBJ1-2 and V is TRBV6-2 or TRBV6-3; TRBD1 might be the D (5 bases). This CDR3 comprises 15 residues. V dropped 5 bases and J dropped 4 bases, with 17 bases sitting between them. Germline CDR1 reads MNHEY; CDR2 reads SVGEGT. CDR3 sequence (DNA): TGTGCCAGCAGTCCGCAGCCCCAGGGTACCTATGGCTACACCTTC. Its protein product is CASSPQPQGTYGYTF.

The table lists this clone with a few counts. The rearrangement joins TRBV5-4 to TRBJ1-6, with D maybe TRBD1 (5 bases). V was pared by 3 bases and J by 7 bases, with 14 bases between. Germline CDR1 reads SGHNT; CDR2 reads YYREEE (reference sequence). The CDR3 spans 15 residues. The CDR3 nucleotides read TGTGCCAGCAGCTCGGCCCAGGGAGGCAATTCACCCCTCCACTTT. Its protein is CASSSAQGGNSPLHF.

The rearrangement joins TRBV7-9 to TRBJ1-1; the match to TRBD1 covers 7 bases. The CDR3 covers 14 residues. Losses at the gene ends were 5 bases for V and 4 bases for J; bases not matched to a gene: 7. Germline-derived CDR1 and CDR2 are SEHNR and FQNEAQ (reference sequence). This chain's CDR3 is CASSREQGSTEAFF. The DNA for the CDR3 is TGTGCCAGCAGCCGCGAACAGGGGTCCACTGAAGCTTTCTTT.

This clone was counted many times. One junction end does not reproduce the germline sequence, and a read error may be involved. The chain combines TRBV6-2 or TRBV6-3 with TRBJ2-5; 7 bases are shared with TRBD2. From germline, CDR1 is MNHEY and CDR2 SVGEGT. The CDR3 is 17 residues long. The CDR3 sequence is CASSYSQSEAAGEAQYF. Written as DNA, the CDR3 is TGTGCCAGCAGTTACTCCCAATCAGAAGCGGCGGGAGAGGCCCAGTACTTC.

Here the CDR3 reads CASSSPDRGLGNYGYTF. CDR3 bases: TGTGCCAGCAGTTCTCCGGACAGGGGGCTTGGTAACTATGGCTACACCTTC. The gene calls are TRBV27 and TRBJ1-2; 11 bases map to TRBD1. Germline lookup yields CDR1 MNHEY and CDR2 SMNVEV (reference sequence). After removal of 4 bases from V and 1 base from J, the junction contained 8 bases not matched to a gene. The CDR3 has 17 residues.